A single sample gave rise to the 16 T cell receptor beta chains below, sequenced in a study of CD4 T cells in relation to SARS-CoV-2 and coronaviruses. For these TCRs, the target antigens are not known. Before the COVID-19 pandemic, during about 2011-2019, CD4+ T cells were taken from unexposed donors. CD4+ T cells were isolated from the cells after 10 days of culture. Clones were read by immunoSEQ multiplex PCR, and TCRdb kept only the in-frame ones, dropping some. The table records about 20,000 clones, almost 75% of them present only once. The sequencing input was CD4+ T cells from PBMCs, cultured in vitro. These receptors all stem from a human donor in good health.

By sample fraction, this clone is large. The chain recombines TRBV5-1 with TRBJ2-3; D is unresolved. There are 13 residues in the CDR3. Trimming shortened V by 2 bases and J by 6 bases, and 10 bases separated the two germline ends. Germline CDR1 reads SGHRS; CDR2 reads YFSETQ. In DNA form, the CDR3 reads TGCGCCAGCAGCTTTCGGGTCGCGGATACGCAGTATTTT. Amino acids: CASSFRVADTQYF.

This clone was counted a few times. This chain joins TRBV27 and TRBJ1-6; TRBD1 is a possible D gene (6 bases). The CDR3 spans 14 residues. Germline loops: CDR1 MNHEY, CDR2 SMNVEV (reference sequence). V gave up 2 bases and J gave up 10 bases, with 12 bases separating them. CDR3 nucleotides: TGTGCCAGCAGTTTACGGGGGCCTAGCTCACCCCTCCACTTT. Translation gives CASSLRGPSSPLHF.

The gene calls are TRBV18 and TRBJ1-1; D remains unclear. This CDR3 has 14 residues. CDR1 and CDR2 (germline): KGHSH, LQKENI. Deletions cut 2 bases from V and 4 bases from J, with 11 bases between. This chain's CDR3 is CASSPATRGTEAFF. CDR3 in DNA: TGTGCCAGCTCACCAGCCACCCGCGGCACTGAAGCTTTCTTT. The full variable domain, with the rest looked up from reference TRBV18 and TRBJ1-1, is NAGVMQNPRHLVRRRGQEARLRCSPMKGHSHVYWYRQLPEEGLKFMVYLQKENIIDESGMPKERFSAEFPKEGPSILRIQQVVRGDSAAYFCASSPATRGTEAFFGQGTRLTVV.

The gene calls are TRBV5-1 and TRBJ1-3; 7 nucleotides match TRBD1. The V gene end was trimmed by 2 bases and the J gene end by 0 bases; junction bases not matched to a gene: 5. The germline gives CDR1 SGHRS, CDR2 YFSETQ. The CDR3 consists of 16 residues. The CDR3 reads CASSFRTGLSGNTIYF. The DNA of the CDR3 is TGCGCCAGCAGCTTCCGGACAGGACTCTCTGGAAACACCATATATTTT.

The chain carries TRBV13 and TRBJ2-6; the D gene is possibly TRBD1 (6 bases). V dropped 5 bases and J dropped 4 bases, with 18 bases sitting between them. This CDR3 contains 17 residues. Germline V gives CDR1 PRHDT, CDR2 FYEKMQ (reference sequence). The CDR3 DNA follows: TGTGCCAGCAGCCCCCTGGGCGGACAGTACGGGGCCAACGTCCTGACTTTC. Translated: CASSPLGGQYGANVLTF.

J is TRBJ2-5 and V is TRBV2; D gene unclear. Deletions cut 6 bases from V and 1 base from J, with 0 bases between. The CDR3 consists of 10 residues. Per the germline V gene, CDR1 is SNHLY and CDR2 is FYNNEI. DNA of the CDR3: TGTGCCAGCAGCCAAGAGACCCAGTACTTC. Translated, it gives CASSQETQYF.

The V gene is TRBV5-1, the J gene TRBJ2-3; a weak D match, TRBD2 (5 bases). The CDR3 is made up of 12 amino acids. The germline CDR1 and CDR2 sequences are SGHRS and YFSETQ. The V gene lost 4 bases and the J gene lost 9 bases, with 12 bases spanning the gap. The CDR3 loop is CASSLHEGTQYF. The CDR3 DNA follows: TGCGCCAGCAGCCTCCACGAGGGCACGCAGTATTTT. Supplemented by reference TRBV5-1 and TRBJ2-3, the full variable domain reads KAGVTQTPRYLIKTRGQQVTLSCSPISGHRSVSWYQQTPGQGLQFLFEYFSETQRNKGNFPGRFSGRQFSNSRSEMNVSTLELGDSALYLCASSLHEGTQYFGPGTRLTVL.

In its sample, this clone was seen a few times. CDR3 DNA sequence: TGTGCCAGCAGCTCCCGGTTCTTC. Encoded protein: CASSSRFF. The J gene is TRBJ2-1, the V gene TRBV7-9; D uncertain. The CDR3 runs 8 residues. In germline, CDR1 is SEHNR, CDR2 FQNEAQ (reference sequence). Trimming cost V 4 bases and J 15 bases, with 4 bases left between them. Based on the CDR3 plus reference TRBV7-9 and TRBJ2-1, the full variable domain is DTGVSQNPRHKITKRGQNVTFRCDPISEHNRLYWYRQTLGQGPEFLTYFQNEAQLEKSRLLSDRFSAERPKGSFSTLEIQRTEQGDSAMYLCASSSRFFGPGTRLTVL.

This clone is a singleton in its sample. The chain joins TRBV3-1 (or the pseudogene TRBV3-2) to TRBJ2-5; D unclear. The V end lost 1 base, the J end lost 0 bases, and 6 bases lay between the germline ends. The length of the CDR3 is 14 residues. Germline CDR1 is LGHDT and CDR2 is YNNKEL (reference sequence). The CDR3 sequence: CASSQGVDQETQYF. In DNA, the CDR3 is TGTGCCAGCAGCCAAGGGGTGGACCAAGAGACCCAGTACTTC.

The rearrangement joins TRBV6-6 to TRBJ1-2; D perhaps matches TRBD1 (6 bases). The germline gives CDR1 MNHNY, CDR2 SVGAGI (reference sequence). Trimming shortened V by 6 bases and J by 7 bases, and 18 bases separated the two germline ends. This CDR3 has 14 amino acids. The CDR3 here is CASRESGQVTGYTF. CDR3 sequence (DNA): TGTGCCAGCAGAGAGTCGGGACAAGTTACTGGCTACACCTTC.

The V gene is TRBV28, the J gene TRBJ1-1, with TRBD1 matching 8 bases. Germline CDR1 MDHEN, CDR2 SYDVKM. The CDR3 runs 15 residues. Unmatched junction bases numbered 7, after V lost 2 bases and J lost 5 bases. CDR3 sequence reads: CASSLEQGARTEAFF. The CDR3 DNA reads as TGTGCCAGCAGTTTAGAGCAGGGGGCAAGAACTGAAGCTTTCTTT.

This clone has just one count. This chain links TRBV6-6 with TRBJ2-1, with D possibly matching TRBD1 (6 bases). Germline V gene data show CDR1 as MNHNY and CDR2 as SVGAGI (reference sequence). V was cut by 6 bases and J by 0 bases, with 12 bases left in between. CDR3 length equals 15 residues. The CDR3 is CASREQGTSYNEQFF. DNA for the CDR3: TGTGCCAGCAGAGAACAGGGAACCTCCTACAATGAGCAGTTCTTC.

The chain employs TRBV4-3 and TRBJ2-7; D is possibly TRBD1 (6 bases). Germline V CDR1 and CDR2: LGHNA, YSLEER. Trimming pared 3 bases from V and 6 bases from J, leaving 12 bases between. The CDR3 consists of 13 residues. CDR3 nucleotide sequence: TGCGCCAGCAGCCACTTGGGGGCAGGCGAGCAGTACTTC. Its protein product is CASSHLGAGEQYF.

This clone was recorded once. The chain has TRBV29-1 and TRBJ1-2, with TRBD1 identical over 9 bases. Per the germline V gene, CDR1 is SQVTM and CDR2 is ANQGSEA. CDR3 length: 14 residues. J was trimmed by 3 bases and V by 4 bases; bases with no gene match: 6. The CDR3 DNA follows: TGCAGCGTTGGGCCCGGGACAGGGCACTATGGCTACACCTTC. Amino acids: CSVGPGTGHYGYTF.

The chain is built from TRBV9 and TRBJ1-1, with D unclear. The CDR3 is 15 residues long. Deletions cut 4 bases from V and 2 bases from J, with 15 bases between. Germline assignment: CDR1 SGDLS and CDR2 YYNGEE. In DNA form, the CDR3 reads TGTGCCAGCAGCAACACGGGAGAAGACAACACTGAAGCTTTCTTT. Amino acid sequence: CASSNTGEDNTEAFF. Full variable domain (missing parts from reference TRBV9 and TRBJ1-1): DSGVTQTPKHLITATGQRVTLRCSPRSGDLSVYWYQQSLDQGLQFLIQYYNGEERAKGNILERFSAQQFPDLHSELNLSSLELGDSALYFCASSNTGEDNTEAFFGQGTRLTVV.

This clone was counted only a few times. In nucleotides, the CDR3 is TGTGCCAGCAGCGTAACCGCAGACTGGGGGGCAGGGAACACTGAAGCTTTCTTT. It specifies CASSVTADWGAGNTEAFF. V and J are TRBV9 and TRBJ1-1; D possibly corresponds to TRBD1 (6 bases). Germline assignment: CDR1 SGDLS and CDR2 YYNGEE. The CDR3 runs to 18 residues. Trimming removed 1 base from V and 1 base from J, with 20 bases in between. The full variable domain, in which reference TRBV9 and TRBJ1-1 provide the parts outside the CDR3, is DSGVTQTPKHLITATGQRVTLRCSPRSGDLSVYWYQQSLDQGLQFLIQYYNGEERAKGNILERFSAQQFPDLHSELNLSSLELGDSALYFCASSVTADWGAGNTEAFFGQGTRLTVV.